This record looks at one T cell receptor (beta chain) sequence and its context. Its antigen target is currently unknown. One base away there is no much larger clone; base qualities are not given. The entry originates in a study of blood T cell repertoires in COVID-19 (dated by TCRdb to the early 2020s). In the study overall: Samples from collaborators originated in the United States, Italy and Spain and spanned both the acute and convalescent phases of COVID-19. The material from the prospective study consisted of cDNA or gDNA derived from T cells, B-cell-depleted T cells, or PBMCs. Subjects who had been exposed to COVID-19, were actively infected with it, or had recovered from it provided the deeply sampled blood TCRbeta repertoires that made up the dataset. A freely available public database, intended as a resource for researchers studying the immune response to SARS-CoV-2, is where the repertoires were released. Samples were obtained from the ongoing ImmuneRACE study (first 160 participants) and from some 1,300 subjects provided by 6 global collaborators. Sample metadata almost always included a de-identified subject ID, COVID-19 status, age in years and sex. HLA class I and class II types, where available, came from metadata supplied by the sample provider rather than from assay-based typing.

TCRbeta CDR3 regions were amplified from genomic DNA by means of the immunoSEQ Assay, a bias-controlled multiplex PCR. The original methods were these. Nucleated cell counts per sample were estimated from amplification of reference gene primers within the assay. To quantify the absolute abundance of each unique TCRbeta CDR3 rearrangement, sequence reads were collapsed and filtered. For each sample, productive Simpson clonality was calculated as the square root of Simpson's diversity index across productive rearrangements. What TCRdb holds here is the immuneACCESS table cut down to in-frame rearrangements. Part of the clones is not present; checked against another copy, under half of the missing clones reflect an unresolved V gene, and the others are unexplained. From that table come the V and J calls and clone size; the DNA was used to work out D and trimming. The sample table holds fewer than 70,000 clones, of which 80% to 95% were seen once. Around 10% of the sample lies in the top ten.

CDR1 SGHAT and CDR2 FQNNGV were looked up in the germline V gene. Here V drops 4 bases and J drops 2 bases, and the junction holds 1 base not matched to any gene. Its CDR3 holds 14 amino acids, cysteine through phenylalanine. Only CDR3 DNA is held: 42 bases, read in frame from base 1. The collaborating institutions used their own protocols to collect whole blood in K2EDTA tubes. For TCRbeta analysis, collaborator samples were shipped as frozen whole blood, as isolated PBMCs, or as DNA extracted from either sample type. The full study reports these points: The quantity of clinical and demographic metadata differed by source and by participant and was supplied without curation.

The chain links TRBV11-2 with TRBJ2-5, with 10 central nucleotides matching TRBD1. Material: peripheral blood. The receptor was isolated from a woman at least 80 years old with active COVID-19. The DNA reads TGTGCCAGCAGCTGGACAGGGGGTCAAGAGACCCAGTACTTC. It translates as CASSWTGGQETQYF.